The clone carrying this T cell receptor (beta chain) was found a few times. Some clones are missing from TCRdb's copy, which holds only in-frame ones; the method was immunoSEQ multiplex PCR. The table lists 250,000 to 300,000 clones, under 90% of them singletons, with roughly 2.2% in the top ten. The germline CDR1 and CDR2 sequences are SGHVS and FQNEAQ. The trim removed 6 bases at V and 4 bases at J, leaving 6 bases unmatched. The CDR3 covers 14 residues. The data derive from a study of blood T cell repertoires in COVID-19. The sequenced sample consisted of peripheral blood. The V call is TRBV7-8, the J call TRBJ2-3; 8 bases map to TRBD1. This TCR derives from a man over 45 with acute or convalescent COVID-19. The chain's CDR3 is CASRPGGAADTQYF. The DNA of the CDR3 is TGTGCCAGCAGACCAGGGGGCGCCGCAGATACGCAGTATTTT.